This T cell receptor beta chain was found in a study of identifying expanded T cells in peripheral blood. This CDR3 region has 14 residues. In germline, CDR1 is SGHNT, CDR2 YENEEA. V trimming: 2 bases; J trimming: 4 bases; junction bases outside the gene matches: 4. Notes on this clone: Its target is not known.

Here immunoSEQ multiplex PCR was the method, and the copy in TCRdb shows in-frame clones only, minus some. The sample includes 100,000 to 150,000 clones, more than 80% of them seen just once. Study results and caveats: Two-week clone count variance significantly increased as total template count grew. Differentially abundant clones: around 1.2 between replicates, 16.4 at 2 to 3 weeks, 19 to 20 at four.

The receptor was derived from a person aged 18 to 70 in good health. Specimen: blood. The chain is built from TRBV11-3 and TRBJ1-1, with TRBD1 matching 7 bases. CDR3 loop: CASSLQGGGTEAFF. In DNA, the CDR3 is TGTGCCAGCAGCTTACAGGGGGGTGGCACTGAAGCTTTCTTT.